The 30 T cell receptor beta chains below all came from one sample that was sequenced in a study of vaccination and CD4 T cells after COVID-19. Treatment here: approximately nine-day PBMC culture with coronavirus spike peptide pools or control peptides (ViraFEST assay). Researchers used the Oncomine TCR Beta short-read assay to sequence DNA from cultured CD4+ T cells. TCRdb fed the PCR reads into MiXCR, producing one record per CDR3 protein. The table records approximately 12,000 distinct CDR3 sequences, roughly 61% of them present only once. These TCRs' antigens remain unknown. The sequenced sample was CD4+ T cells from blood, cultured in vitro, obtained before SARS-CoV-2 vaccination. The receptors shown here come from a human donor who had recovered from COVID-19.

The chain has TRBV7-2 and TRBJ2-3; D unresolved. The V gene's germline CDR1 is SGHTA and CDR2 FQGNSA. The V gene lost 5 bases and the J gene lost 3 bases, with 6 bases spanning the gap. The CDR3 has 12 amino acids. The DNA of the CDR3 is TGTGCCAGCAGCACCTTTACAGATACGCAGTATTTT. Protein: CASSTFTDTQYF.

V usage is TRBV4-3 and J usage is TRBJ2-7; the D gene is possibly TRBD2 (5 bases). The CDR3 contains 15 residues. Germline V gene lookup returns CDR1 LGHNA and CDR2 YSLEER. Trimming removed 3 bases from V and 3 bases from J, with 15 bases in between. The CDR3 region is CASSQLSGLNYEQYF. The CDR3 DNA reads as TGCGCCAGCAGCCAGCTCTCGGGGTTAAACTACGAGCAGTACTTC.

This clonotype was picked up a small number of times. The chain recombines TRBV6-5 with TRBJ1-5; 8 nucleotides agree with TRBD1. Germline values: CDR1 MNHEY, CDR2 SVGAGI. The CDR3 consists of 16 residues. V trimming: 4 bases; J trimming: 4 bases; junction bases outside the gene matches: 9. The chain's CDR3 is CASSSYQGAQNQPQHF. The CDR3 coding sequence is TGTGCCAGCAGTTCTTACCAGGGGGCGCAGAATCAGCCCCAGCATTTT.

The chain joins TRBV6-2 or TRBV6-3 to TRBJ1-1; no clear D. Germline CDR1 reads MNHEY; CDR2 reads SVGEGT. This CDR3 comprises 16 residues. Trimming took 3 bases from V and 1 from J, leaving 15 bases between them. The CDR3 region is CASSYRPSKGNTEAFF. CDR3 coding DNA: TGTGCCAGCAGTTATCGGCCCTCCAAAGGGAACACTGAAGCTTTCTTT.

In DNA form, the CDR3 reads TGTGCCACCAGCAGAGATCCCAGCACCGGGGAGCTGTTTTTT. The encoded protein is CATSRDPSTGELFF. The chain joins TRBV15 to TRBJ2-2, with D unclear. This CDR3 spans 14 amino acids. Germline V gene lookup returns CDR1 LNHNV and CDR2 YYDKDF (reference sequence). Between the trimmed V and J ends, which lost 0 bases and 4 bases, there was a span of 6 bases.

The CDR3 reads CAARPGQGNEQFF. The CDR3 nucleotides are TGTGCCGCAAGACCGGGACAGGGCAATGAGCAGTTCTTC. The J gene is TRBJ2-1, the V gene TRBV10-3; 9 nucleotides line up with TRBD1. V was pared by 11 bases and J by 6 bases, with 8 bases of the junction left unmatched. This CDR3 has 13 residues. The germline gives CDR1 ENHRY, CDR2 SYGVKD.

This clonotype came up once. The CDR3 here is CASSPRRSDYTEAFF. The DNA for the CDR3 is TGCGCCAGCAGCCCTCGGAGGTCAGACTATACTGAAGCTTTCTTT. This rearrangement joins TRBV4-1 to TRBJ1-1; unclear D gene. Germline V CDR1 and CDR2: MGHRA, YSYEKL. This CDR3 region has 15 residues. Trimming took off 4 bases at V and 5 bases at J, with 17 bases between the two ends.

For the CDR3, the DNA is TGTGCCAGCAGTCGCGGACTAGCGCCCTCCTACAATGAGCAGTTCTTC. Its protein product is CASSRGLAPSYNEQFF. The chain recombines TRBV11-2 with TRBJ2-1, with 9 bases matching TRBD2. The germline V gene has CDR1 SGHAT and CDR2 FQNNGV. CDR3 length equals 16 residues. After removal of 6 bases from V and 0 bases from J, the junction contained 6 bases not matched to a gene.

V usage is TRBV7-2 and J usage is TRBJ1-2, with TRBD1 matching over 10 bases. CDR3 size: 15 residues. Losses at the gene ends were 4 bases for V and 4 bases for J; bases not matched to a gene: 6. Per germline, CDR1 SGHTA and CDR2 FQGNSA. In DNA, the CDR3 is TGTGCCAGCAGCTCAAGACAGGGGGCGAGCTATGGCTACACCTTC. It yields the protein CASSSRQGASYGYTF.

This clonotype appeared once. The chain has TRBV15 and TRBJ2-1, with D maybe TRBD2 (6 bases). CDR3 length: 13 residues. Germline CDR1 reads LNHNV; CDR2 reads YYDKDF (reference sequence). The ends were cut back, 0 bases at V and 10 bases at J, with 10 bases in the middle. CDR3 bases: TGTGCCACCAGCAGAGATGGGGGGAGCGAGCAGTTCTTC. It codes for CATSRDGGSEQFF. Supplemented by reference TRBV15 and TRBJ2-1, the full variable domain reads DAMVIQNPRYQVTQFGKPVTLSCSQTLNHNVMYWYQQKSSQAPKLLFHYYDKDFNNEADTPDNFQSRRPNTSFCFLDIRSPGLGDTAMYLCATSRDGGSEQFFGPGTRLTVL.

This rearrangement joins TRBV6-1 to TRBJ1-2; 7 bases fit TRBD1. Trimming cost V 6 bases and J 8 bases; bases outside gene matches: 9. The CDR3 runs 13 residues. Per germline, CDR1 MNHNS and CDR2 SASEGT. The CDR3 protein is CASSSDRVGGYTF. The CDR3 DNA reads TGTGCCAGCAGCTCTGACAGGGTGGGAGGCTACACCTTC.

To note about this clonotype: One junction end disagrees with the germline gene, perhaps due to a read error. The chain carries TRBV6-1 and TRBJ1-2; 8 bases match TRBD1. This CDR3 region has 14 residues. Per germline, CDR1 MNHNS and CDR2 SASEGT. CDR3 bases: TGTGCCCGCAGTCCAGGACAGGGCTTCTATGGCTACACCTTC. Its protein product is CARSPGQGFYGYTF.

The genes are TRBV27 and TRBJ1-1, with 9 bases lining up with TRBD1. CDR1 and CDR2 (germline): MNHEY, SMNVEV (reference sequence). With V trimmed by 6 bases and J by 1 base, 3 bases remained unmatched. The CDR3 totals 14 residues. CDR3 coding DNA: TGTGCCAGCAGCTACAGGGGGCAGAACACTGAAGCTTTCTTT. It codes for CASSYRGQNTEAFF.

This clonotype is categorized as medium-sized (0.01 to 0.1%). The V and J genes are TRBV20-1 and TRBJ1-5; the D gene is possibly TRBD1 (5 bases). Between the trimmed V and J ends, which lost 0 bases and 0 bases, there was a span of 12 bases. In germline, CDR1 is DFQATT, CDR2 SNEGSKA (reference sequence). CDR3 length: 16 amino acids. The CDR3 loop is CSARDDSFYSNQPQHF. For the CDR3, the DNA is TGCAGTGCTAGAGATGACAGTTTTTATAGCAATCAGCCCCAGCATTTT.

The chain recombines TRBV7-2 with TRBJ2-7; 7 bases agree with TRBD1. The germline V gene encodes CDR1 SGHTA and CDR2 FQGNSA. CDR3 length equals 14 residues. Unmatched junction bases numbered 10, after V lost 5 bases and J lost 6 bases. DNA for the CDR3: TGTGCCAGCAGCGAACAGGGGCGGCCGGGCGAGCAGTACTTC. Amino acid sequence: CASSEQGRPGEQYF.

This clonotype has more than one count but fewer than ten. The chain joins TRBV11-2 to TRBJ1-6; 7 bases match TRBD1. CDR1 is SGHAT and CDR2 is FQNNGV in the germline V gene. Trimming cost V 5 bases and J 8 bases; bases outside gene matches: 9. There are 15 residues in the CDR3. CDR3 protein: CASSTHWTGDSPLHF. The CDR3 region has the DNA TGTGCCAGCAGCACCCATTGGACAGGAGATTCACCCCTCCACTTT.

The V and J genes are TRBV2 and TRBJ2-7; 10 nucleotides align to TRBD1. With 6 bases clipped from V and 4 bases from J, the junction kept 3 bases outside the gene matches. CDR1 is SNHLY and CDR2 is FYNNEI in the germline V gene. The CDR3 sequence is 13 residues long. DNA of the CDR3: TGTGCCAGCAGGAGGGACAGGGGATACGAGCAGTACTTC. This sequence encodes CASRRDRGYEQYF.

The V gene is TRBV19, the J gene TRBJ2-5, with 8 bases identical to TRBD1. The germline V gene has CDR1 LNHDA and CDR2 SQIVND (reference sequence). This CDR3 is built from 15 residues. V lost 4 bases and J lost 5; bases outside the gene matches: 9. The CDR3 DNA sequence: TGTGCCAGTAGTAGAACAGGGGGTTCCCGGGAGACCCAGTACTTC. Residues: CASSRTGGSRETQYF. Together with reference TRBV19 and TRBJ2-5, the CDR3 gives the full variable domain: DGGITQSPKYLFRKEGQNVTLSCEQNLNHDAMYWYRQDPGQGLRLIYYSQIVNDFQKGDIAEGYSVSREKKESFPLTVTSAQKNPTAFYLCASSRTGGSRETQYFGPGTRLLVL.

This clonotype occurred once. The rearrangement links TRBV19 to TRBJ1-2, with 10 nucleotides matching TRBD1. J gave up 4 bases and V 9 bases, and 14 bases lay outside the gene matches. The CDR3 runs 16 residues. The germline CDR1 and CDR2 sequences are LNHDA and SQIVND (reference sequence). In DNA, the CDR3 is TGTGCCAGCCTCCGGGACAGGGGATATGAAGGCTATGGCTACACCTTC. Its translation: CASLRDRGYEGYGYTF.

As DNA, the CDR3 is TGTGCCAGCACGGCAGAACTTAGCAATCAGCCCCAGCATTTT. This sequence encodes CASTAELSNQPQHF. The V and J genes are TRBV6-2 or TRBV6-3 and TRBJ1-5, with D uncertain. CDR1 MNHEY and CDR2 SVGEGT come from the germline V gene. The CDR3 has 14 amino acids. V lost 7 bases and J 0 bases, leaving 10 bases between the germline ends.

The chain is built from TRBV6-1 and TRBJ1-2; 9 nucleotides align to TRBD1. V lost 6 bases, J lost 5 bases, and 7 bases stayed unmatched. Germline V gene lookup returns CDR1 MNHNS and CDR2 SASEGT. The CDR3 covers 14 residues. CDR3 sequence: CASRTMGQGYGYTF. The CDR3 region has the DNA TGTGCCAGCAGAACCATGGGACAGGGATATGGCTACACCTTC.

The chain joins TRBV11-2 to TRBJ2-5; D gene unclear. Trimming left V 4 bases short and J 4 bases short, with 16 bases between. Germline CDR1 SGHAT, CDR2 FQNNGV. CDR3 length: 15 amino acids. CDR3 in amino acids: CASSSGLDYGETQYF. CDR3 DNA: TGTGCCAGCAGCTCCGGATTGGATTACGGAGAGACCCAGTACTTC.

This clonotype has only a few counts. The rearrangement joins TRBV19 to TRBJ1-2; D perhaps matches TRBD1 (5 bases). Deletions cut 5 bases from V and 3 bases from J, with 10 bases between. CDR3 length equals 13 residues. Germline CDR1 reads LNHDA; CDR2 reads SQIVND (reference sequence). The chain's CDR3 is CASSYGTDYGYTF. The DNA for the CDR3 is TGTGCCAGTAGTTACGGGACTGACTATGGCTACACCTTC.

This clonotype was recorded only once. V gene TRBV20-1 combines with J gene TRBJ1-4; D unresolved. The CDR3 length is 14 residues. Looked up from germline, CDR1 is DFQATT and CDR2 is SNEGSKA (reference sequence). V lost 1 base and J 8 bases, leaving 14 bases between the germline ends. The CDR3 spells CSARGSEQGEKLFF. Here the CDR3 DNA reads TGCAGTGCTAGAGGCTCTGAGCAAGGGGAAAAACTGTTTTTT.

A few counts support this clonotype. This rearrangement joins TRBV7-9 to TRBJ2-7; 8 nucleotides line up with TRBD1. Germline V gene sequence: CDR1 SEHNR, CDR2 FQNEAQ (reference sequence). Trimming took 5 bases from V and 4 from J; bases not matched to a gene: 4. The length of the CDR3 is 13 residues. Written as DNA, the CDR3 is TGTGCCAGCAGCCCAGGGGGCGCGTACGAGCAGTACTTC. It yields the protein CASSPGGAYEQYF.

The V call is TRBV5-5, the J call TRBJ2-7, with 12 bases that match TRBD1. V trimming: 0 bases; J trimming: 5 bases; junction bases outside the gene matches: 3. The CDR3 runs 15 residues. The germline V gene encodes CDR1 SGHKS and CDR2 YYEKEE (reference sequence). The CDR3 here is CASSLVRDRGHEQYF. DNA of the CDR3: TGTGCCAGCAGCTTGGTGCGGGACAGGGGGCACGAGCAGTACTTC. Full variable domain (rest looked up from reference TRBV5-5 and TRBJ2-7): DAGVTQSPTHLIKTRGQQVTLRCSPISGHKSVSWYQQVLGQGPQFIFQYYEKEERGRGNFPDRFSARQFPNYSSELNVNALLLGDSALYLCASSLVRDRGHEQYFGPGTRLTVT.

The chain links TRBV27 to TRBJ1-6; TRBD1 matches 8 bases. The germline CDR1 and CDR2 sequences are MNHEY and SMNVEV (reference sequence). This CDR3 is 15 amino acids long. V lost 3 bases, J lost 10 bases, and 8 bases stayed unmatched. CDR3 loop: CASSFEAGGRSPLHF. The CDR3 nucleotides read TGTGCCAGCAGTTTTGAGGCAGGGGGCCGGTCACCCCTCCACTTT.

The J gene is TRBJ1-5, the V gene TRBV27, with a weak D call TRBD1 (5 bases). Trimming stripped 5 bases from V and 2 bases from J, with 16 bases between. CDR1 is MNHEY and CDR2 is SMNVEV in the germline V gene (reference sequence). This CDR3 has 16 amino acids. Written as DNA, the CDR3 is TGTGCCAGCAGTGTAGGGGCAGGATTGGGCAATCAGCCCCAGCATTTT. This translates into CASSVGAGLGNQPQHF.

V gene TRBV2 combines with J gene TRBJ2-5; TRBD1 agrees at 10 bases. This CDR3 region has 14 residues. V was clipped by 10 bases and J by 5 bases; unmatched bases: 10. CDR1 and CDR2 from the germline V gene are SNHLY and FYNNEI. CDR3 DNA: TGTGCCATAGGACAGGGGGAGCTTCTGGAGACCCAGTACTTC. It is translated as CAIGQGELLETQYF.

The table lists this clonotype with a few counts. This chain connects TRBV20-1 to TRBJ2-7; no reliable D call. Trimming took off 2 bases at V and 9 bases at J, with 17 bases between the two ends. Germline lookup yields CDR1 DFQATT and CDR2 SNEGSKA (reference sequence). The CDR3 is 13 residues long. The CDR3, as DNA: TGCAGTGCTAGAAAGGTTGGGCCTCGAGGGCAGTACTTC. Protein: CSARKVGPRGQYF.